This TCR beta chain is from a study of STAT5B mutations in CD4+ large granular lymphocyte leukemia. Using immunoSEQ multiplex PCR, the repertoire was profiled, and TCRdb retains in-frame clones only, with some absent. The table has about 30,000 clones, roughly two thirds seen once. From germline, CDR1 is SGHAT and CDR2 FQNNGV. The CDR3 consists of 15 residues. J lost 3 bases, V lost 2 bases, and 4 bases had no gene match. The sample comprised CD4+ T cells from blood buffy coats. The V gene is TRBV11-2, the J gene TRBJ2-7; 10 nucleotides align to TRBD2. This sequence was found in a human donor in good health. CDR3 nucleotides: TGTGCCAGCAGCTTAAAAGCGGGGGGGAACTACGAGCAGTACTTC. Translating gives CASSLKAGGNYEQYF.